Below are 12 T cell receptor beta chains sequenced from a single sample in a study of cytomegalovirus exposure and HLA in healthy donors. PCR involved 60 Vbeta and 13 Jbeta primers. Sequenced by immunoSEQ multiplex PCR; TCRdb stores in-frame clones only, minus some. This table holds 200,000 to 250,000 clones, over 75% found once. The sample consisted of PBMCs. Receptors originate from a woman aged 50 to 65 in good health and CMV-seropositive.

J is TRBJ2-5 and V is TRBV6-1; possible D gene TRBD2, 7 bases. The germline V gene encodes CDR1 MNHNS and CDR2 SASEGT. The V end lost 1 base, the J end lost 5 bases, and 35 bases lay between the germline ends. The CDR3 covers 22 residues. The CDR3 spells CASSEETAQGSVWGGSRETQYF. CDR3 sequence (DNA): TGTGCCAGCAGTGAAGAAACGGCACAGGGATCTGTGTGGGGGGGTAGCAGGGAGACCCAGTACTTC.

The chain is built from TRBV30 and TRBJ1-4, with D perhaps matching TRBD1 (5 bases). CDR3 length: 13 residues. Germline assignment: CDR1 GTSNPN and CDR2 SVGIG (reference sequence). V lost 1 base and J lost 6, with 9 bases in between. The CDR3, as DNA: TGTGCCTGGAGTGGGCAGGGTCATGAAAAACTGTTTTTT. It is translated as CAWSGQGHEKLFF. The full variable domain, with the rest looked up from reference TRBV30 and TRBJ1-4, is SQTIHQWPATLVQPVGSPLSLECTVEGTSNPNLYWYRQAAGRGLQLLFYSVGIGQISSEVPQNLSASRPQDRQFILSSKKLLLSDSGFYLCAWSGQGHEKLFFGSGTQLSVL.

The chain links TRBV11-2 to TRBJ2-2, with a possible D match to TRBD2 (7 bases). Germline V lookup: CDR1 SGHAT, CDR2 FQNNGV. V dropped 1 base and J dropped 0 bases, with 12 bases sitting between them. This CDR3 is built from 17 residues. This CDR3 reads CASSLVGGAPNTGELFF. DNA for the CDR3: TGTGCCAGCAGCTTAGTGGGGGGGGCCCCGAACACCGGGGAGCTGTTTTTT.

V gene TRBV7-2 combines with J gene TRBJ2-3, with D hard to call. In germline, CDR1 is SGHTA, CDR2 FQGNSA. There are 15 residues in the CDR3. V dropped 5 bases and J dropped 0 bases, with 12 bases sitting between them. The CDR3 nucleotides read TGTGCCAGCAGCCTAGGGCCATTGAGCACAGATACGCAGTATTTT. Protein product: CASSLGPLSTDTQYF. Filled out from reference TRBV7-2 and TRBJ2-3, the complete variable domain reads GAGVSQSPSNKVTEKGKDVELRCDPISGHTALYWYRQSLGQGLEFLIYFQGNSAPDKSGLPSDRFSAERTGGSVSTLTIQRTQQEDSAVYLCASSLGPLSTDTQYFGPGTRLTVL.

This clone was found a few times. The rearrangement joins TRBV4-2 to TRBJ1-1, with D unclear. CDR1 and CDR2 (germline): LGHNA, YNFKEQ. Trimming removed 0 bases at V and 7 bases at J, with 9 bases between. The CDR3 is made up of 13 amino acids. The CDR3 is CASSQERVGEAFF. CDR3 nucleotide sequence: TGTGCCAGCAGCCAAGAGAGGGTTGGTGAAGCTTTCTTT.

The CDR3 loop reads CASSLDGTGGEQYF. The CDR3 nucleotides are TGTGCCAGCAGCTTAGATGGGACAGGGGGCGAGCAGTACTTC. The chain recombines TRBV11-2 with TRBJ2-7; 11 bases line up with TRBD1. V lost 0 bases and J lost 6; bases outside the gene matches: 1. The CDR3 has 14 residues. Germline V gene data show CDR1 as SGHAT and CDR2 as FQNNGV.

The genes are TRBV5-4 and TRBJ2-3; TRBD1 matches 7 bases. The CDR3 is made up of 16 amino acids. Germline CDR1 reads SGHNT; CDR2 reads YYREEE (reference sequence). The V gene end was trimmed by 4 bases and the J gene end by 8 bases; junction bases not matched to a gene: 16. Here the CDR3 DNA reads TGTGCCAGCAGCACCGCACAACGTTCTACAGGGGCTACGCAGTATTTT. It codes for CASSTAQRSTGATQYF. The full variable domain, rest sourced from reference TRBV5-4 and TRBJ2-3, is ETGVTQSPTHLIKTRGQQVTLRCSSQSGHNTVSWYQQALGQGPQFIFQYYREEENGRGNFPPRFSGLQFPNYSSELNVNALELDDSALYLCASSTAQRSTGATQYFGPGTRLTVL.

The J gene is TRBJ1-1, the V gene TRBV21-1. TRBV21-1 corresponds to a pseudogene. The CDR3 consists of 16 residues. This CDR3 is CASNPQPRGEVGRAFF. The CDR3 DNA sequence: TGTGCCAGCAACCCTCAACCTCGGGGTGAGGTCGGTCGAGCTTTCTTT.

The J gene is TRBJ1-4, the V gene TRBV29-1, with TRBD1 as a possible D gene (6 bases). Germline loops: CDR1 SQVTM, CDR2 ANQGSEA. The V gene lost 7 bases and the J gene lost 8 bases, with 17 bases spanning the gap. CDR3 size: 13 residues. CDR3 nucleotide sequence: TGCAGCGGAGGGGGGGGGATCAGGGAAAAACTGTTTTTT. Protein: CSGGGGIREKLFF.

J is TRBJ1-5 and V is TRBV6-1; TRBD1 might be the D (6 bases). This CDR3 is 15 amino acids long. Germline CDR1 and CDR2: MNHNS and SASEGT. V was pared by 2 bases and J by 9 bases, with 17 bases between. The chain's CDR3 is CASSEIRGGGRPQHF. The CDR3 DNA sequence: TGTGCCAGCAGTGAAATCCGAGGGGGGGGACGGCCCCAGCATTTT.

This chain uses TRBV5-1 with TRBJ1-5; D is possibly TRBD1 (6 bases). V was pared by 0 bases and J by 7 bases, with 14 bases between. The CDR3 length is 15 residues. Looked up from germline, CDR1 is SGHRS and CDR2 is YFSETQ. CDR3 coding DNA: TGCGCCAGCAGCTTGGTTCCAGGGGCAGGGCAGCCCCAGCATTTT. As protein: CASSLVPGAGQPQHF.

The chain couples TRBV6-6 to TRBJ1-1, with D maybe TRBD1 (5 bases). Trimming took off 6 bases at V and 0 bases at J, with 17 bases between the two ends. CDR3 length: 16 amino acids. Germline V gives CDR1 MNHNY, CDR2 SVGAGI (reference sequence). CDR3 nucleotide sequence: TGTGCCAGCAGCCGAAGACAGAACGGCATGAACACTGAAGCTTTCTTT. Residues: CASSRRQNGMNTEAFF.